The 27 T cell receptor beta chains listed next were all sequenced from one sample in a study of CD8 T cells in ankylosing spondylitis. Study results and caveats: Among TCR beta sequences, a motif of eight highly homologous variants appeared characteristic of ankylosing spondylitis blood.

Their antigen targets remain unknown. TCRdb itself ran the 5' RACE reads through MiXCR, one entry per CDR3 protein. In the table there are over 700,000 distinct CDR3 sequences, 15% to 20% of which are singletons. Sequences were obtained from blood, either unsorted or a sorted T cell fraction (not recorded which). These TCRs come from a male donor with ankylosing spondylitis.

A few counts support this clonotype. This rearrangement joins TRBV12-3 or TRBV12-4 to TRBJ1-1, with D uncertain. The CDR3 has 14 residues. Trimming pared 6 bases from V and 0 bases from J, leaving 11 bases between. The CDR3, as DNA: TGTGCCAGCAGCACAGAGACCATGAACACTGAAGCTTTCTTT. Its protein product is CASSTETMNTEAFF.

The rearrangement joins TRBV5-6 to TRBJ2-4, with 10 bases fitting TRBD1. V was pared by 3 bases and J by 0 bases, with 6 bases of the junction left unmatched. The germline V gene has CDR1 SGHDT and CDR2 YYEEEE. The CDR3 has 17 amino acids. CDR3 coding DNA: TGTGCCAGCAGCTCCGGGACAGGGGTCCTAGCCAAAAACATTCAGTACTTC. Protein: CASSSGTGVLAKNIQYF.

The rearrangement joins TRBV12-3 or TRBV12-4 to TRBJ2-3; weak D call: TRBD2 (7 bases). This CDR3 has 15 amino acids. Trimming removed 3 bases from V and 4 bases from J, with 14 bases in between. The CDR3 spells CASSFSTGRADTQYF. CDR3 in DNA: TGTGCCAGCAGTTTTTCCACAGGGAGGGCAGATACGCAGTATTTT.

This rearrangement joins TRBV30 to TRBJ2-7, with 10 bases matching TRBD1. Trimming at V came to 3 bases and at J to 0 bases, leaving 2 bases not matched to a gene. Germline V gene lookup returns CDR1 GTSNPN and CDR2 SVGIG (reference sequence). CDR3 size: 14 residues. The CDR3 bases are TGTGCCTGGAGGGGACAGGGGAACTCCTACGAGCAGTACTTC. Its protein product is CAWRGQGNSYEQYF.

This chain uses TRBV6-5 with TRBJ2-2; the D is unclear. V was clipped by 2 bases and J by 6 bases, with 10 bases between them. Germline CDR1 and CDR2: MNHEY and SVGAGI. The CDR3 runs to 14 residues. The CDR3 spells CASSYPKSPGELFF. CDR3 nucleotide sequence: TGTGCCAGCAGTTACCCCAAATCACCCGGGGAGCTGTTTTTT.

J is TRBJ2-7 and V is TRBV10-3; D unresolved. V was clipped by 5 bases and J by 0 bases, with 8 bases between them. The CDR3 is 13 amino acids. Per the germline V gene, CDR1 is ENHRY and CDR2 is SYGVKD. CDR3 protein: CAISRQASYEQYF. The CDR3 DNA is TGTGCCATCAGTCGTCAAGCCTCCTACGAGCAGTACTTC.

This clonotype was picked up a small number of times. The genes are TRBV7-2 and TRBJ2-1, with 14 nucleotides matching TRBD2. Germline values: CDR1 SGHTA, CDR2 FQGNSA. The CDR3 length is 16 residues. The V gene end was trimmed by 5 bases and the J gene end by 8 bases; junction bases not matched to a gene: 8. CDR3 amino acids: CASSPRLAGGPDEQFF. The CDR3 DNA follows: TGTGCCAGCAGCCCGAGACTAGCGGGGGGGCCCGATGAGCAGTTCTTC.

The rearrangement links TRBV2 to TRBJ1-2; 7 bases fit TRBD1. Looked up from germline, CDR1 is SNHLY and CDR2 is FYNNEI. The CDR3 spans 14 residues. With V trimmed by 3 bases and J by 3 bases, 4 bases remained unmatched. The CDR3 is CASSEIGGDYGYTF. DNA of the CDR3: TGTGCCAGCAGTGAGATAGGGGGCGACTATGGCTACACCTTC.

The table lists this clonotype with a few counts. V and J are TRBV7-8 and TRBJ1-1; 12 bases line up with TRBD1. There are 20 residues in the CDR3. Germline CDR1 SGHVS, CDR2 FQNEAQ. V was clipped by 5 bases and J by 0 bases; unmatched bases: 16. The CDR3 sequence is CASSDYLPGQGAPMNTEAFF. In nucleotides, the CDR3 is TGTGCCAGCAGCGACTACCTTCCGGGACAGGGGGCCCCTATGAACACTGAAGCTTTCTTT.

The gene calls are TRBV2 and TRBJ1-5; TRBD1 matches at 7 bases. CDR3 length: 14 amino acids. Germline V gives CDR1 SNHLY, CDR2 FYNNEI. The ends lost 8 bases at V and 1 base at J; junction bases unmatched: 5. The CDR3 protein is CASSGQMSNQPQHF. The CDR3 coding sequence is TGTGCCAGCTCGGGACAGATGAGCAATCAGCCCCAGCATTTT.

V usage is TRBV12-3 or TRBV12-4 and J usage is TRBJ1-2; D remains unclear. V dropped 7 bases and J dropped 8 bases, with 14 bases sitting between them. The CDR3 totals 12 residues. The CDR3 spells CASIGVGGGYTF. The CDR3 coding sequence is TGTGCCAGCATTGGGGTCGGAGGAGGCTACACCTTC.

The chain recombines TRBV3-1 with TRBJ2-1; 13 nucleotides match TRBD2. The CDR3 is made up of 16 amino acids. V lost 11 bases to trimming and J lost 0 bases; unmatched junction nucleotides: 7. CDR1 is LGHDT, CDR2 YNNKEL, per germline (reference sequence). The CDR3 nucleotides are TGTGCCGTTGGCGGGACTAGCGGGACCTCCTACAATGAGCAGTTCTTC. Translating it yields CAVGGTSGTSYNEQFF.

This clonotype was counted a few times. The J gene is TRBJ2-1, the V gene TRBV20-1, with D possibly TRBD1 on 6 matching bases. Germline CDR1 DFQATT, CDR2 SNEGSKA (reference sequence). V gave up 6 bases and J gave up 5 bases, with 17 bases separating them. The CDR3 spans 14 residues. The DNA of the CDR3 is TGCAGTGCCCTGACAGGAACAGGGAACAATGAGCAGTTCTTC. It yields the protein CSALTGTGNNEQFF.

The genes are TRBV7-9 and TRBJ1-2; TRBD1 matches at 7 bases. V gave up 5 bases and J gave up 0 bases; unmatched junction bases: 9. The CDR3 totals 16 residues. CDR1 SEHNR and CDR2 FQNEAQ come from the germline V gene (reference sequence). CDR3 in DNA: TGTGCCAGCAGCACATGGACAGGCTATTCTAACTATGGCTACACCTTC. It yields the protein CASSTWTGYSNYGYTF.

This clonotype occurred many times. The CDR3 DNA sequence: TGCGCCAGCAGCTTGGATGGGACGTCCGGCAATCAGCCCCAGCATTTT. It encodes CASSLDGTSGNQPQHF. The chain recombines TRBV5-1 with TRBJ1-5; tentatively, D is TRBD1 (5 bases). The CDR3 totals 16 residues. The V gene lost 0 bases and the J gene lost 2 bases, with 12 bases spanning the gap. Germline loops: CDR1 SGHRS, CDR2 YFSETQ.

Here the CDR3 DNA reads TGCGCCAGCAGCCTTGGGACAGGGGGCGTGGGGGAGACCCAGTACTTC. Encoded protein: CASSLGTGGVGETQYF. The rearrangement joins TRBV5-1 to TRBJ2-5; 12 bases are a match to TRBD1. Germline CDR1 reads SGHRS; CDR2 reads YFSETQ. The CDR3 runs to 16 residues. Trimming took 4 bases from V and 5 from J; bases not matched to a gene: 9.

This chain joins TRBV4-1 and TRBJ1-6; 11 positions agree with TRBD1. The germline V gene encodes CDR1 MGHRA and CDR2 YSYEKL. This CDR3 region has 14 residues. After removal of 8 bases from V and 10 bases from J, the junction contained 7 bases not matched to a gene. The DNA of the CDR3 is TGCGCCAGCGGACCGGGACAGGGGGGATCACCCCTCCACTTT. Protein: CASGPGQGGSPLHF.

The DNA for the CDR3 is TGCAGTGCTTTCTATGGGCAAACCTACGAGCAGTACTTC. Its protein is CSAFYGQTYEQYF. V usage is TRBV20-1 and J usage is TRBJ2-7, with D unresolved. V was shortened by 5 bases and J by 2 bases, with 13 bases between the two germline ends. Germline assignment: CDR1 DFQATT and CDR2 SNEGSKA (reference sequence). The CDR3 sequence is 13 residues long.

The chain couples TRBV20-1 to TRBJ2-5; maybe TRBD2 (6 bases). CDR3 length equals 12 residues. Between the trimmed V and J ends, which lost 3 bases and 1 base, there was a span of 6 bases. Germline CDR1 DFQATT, CDR2 SNEGSKA (reference sequence). The CDR3 sequence is CSASGGQETQYF. CDR3 coding DNA: TGCAGTGCTAGCGGGGGCCAAGAGACCCAGTACTTC.

This chain joins TRBV28 and TRBJ2-1; 14 bases fit TRBD2. Trimming removed 5 bases from V and 0 bases from J; junction bases left unmatched: 9. The CDR3 covers 19 residues. Per germline, CDR1 MDHEN and CDR2 SYDVKM. The CDR3 sequence: CASSASPGTSGSSYNEQFF. The CDR3 bases are TGTGCCAGCAGTGCCTCACCTGGGACTAGCGGGAGCTCCTACAATGAGCAGTTCTTC.

This clonotype was seen repeatedly, ten times or more. The chain couples TRBV12-3 or TRBV12-4 to TRBJ2-1; D not certain. This CDR3 is 14 amino acids long. The germline V and J ends were trimmed by 6 bases and 0 bases, with 9 bases remaining between them. The CDR3 bases are TGTGCCAGCAGCTCCTATATCTCCTACAATGAGCAGTTCTTC. It codes for CASSSYISYNEQFF.

The chain has TRBV9 and TRBJ2-1; 7 bases match TRBD2. The germline CDR1 and CDR2 sequences are SGDLS and YYNGEE. Trimming removed 0 bases from V and 6 bases from J; junction bases left unmatched: 6. This CDR3 has 15 amino acids. The CDR3 is CASSVEGGSSNEQFF. The CDR3 region has the DNA TGTGCCAGCAGCGTAGAGGGCGGGAGTTCCAATGAGCAGTTCTTC.

This clonotype was seen a few times. The chain links TRBV7-9 to TRBJ2-1; no clear D gene. The CDR3 is made up of 16 amino acids. Germline lookup yields CDR1 SEHNR and CDR2 FQNEAQ (reference sequence). Trimming removed 6 bases at V and 0 bases at J, with 15 bases between. The chain's CDR3 is CASRRSGGSSYNEQFF. The CDR3 coding sequence is TGTGCCAGCAGACGATCGGGCGGAAGCTCCTACAATGAGCAGTTCTTC. The full variable domain, its missing parts supplied by reference TRBV7-9 and TRBJ2-1, is DTGVSQNPRHKITKRGQNVTFRCDPISEHNRLYWYRQTLGQGPEFLTYFQNEAQLEKSRLLSDRFSAERPKGSFSTLEIQRTEQGDSAMYLCASRRSGGSSYNEQFFGPGTRLTVL.

A few counts support this clonotype. This chain joins TRBV10-3 and TRBJ1-5; possible D gene TRBD1, 6 bases. Germline CDR1 ENHRY, CDR2 SYGVKD. The CDR3 is 15 amino acids. Trimming removed 5 bases at V and 0 bases at J, with 11 bases between. The CDR3 DNA reads as TGTGCCATCAGTAGGTCAGGGGATAGCAATCAGCCCCAGCATTTT. Translating it yields CAISRSGDSNQPQHF.

This clonotype was seen ten or more times. The V gene is TRBV6-5, the J gene TRBJ2-7; a possible D gene is TRBD1 (5 bases). Germline V gene sequence: CDR1 MNHEY, CDR2 SVGAGI. V was pared by 2 bases and J by 3 bases, with 11 bases between. The CDR3 is 14 amino acids. Written as DNA, the CDR3 is TGTGCCAGCAGTTACAAGGGGCAGGACTACGAGCAGTACTTC. Its protein product is CASSYKGQDYEQYF.

The V and J genes are TRBV6-1 and TRBJ2-5; 10 bases are shared with TRBD2. The germline V gene has CDR1 MNHNS and CDR2 SASEGT. The CDR3 totals 14 residues. V was clipped by 6 bases and J by 2 bases; unmatched bases: 3. As DNA, the CDR3 is TGTGCCAGCAGACTAGCGGGACCTCAAGAGACCCAGTACTTC. Translated, it gives CASRLAGPQETQYF.

The chain combines TRBV5-1 with TRBJ1-2; TRBD1 agrees at 10 bases. The trim removed 9 bases at V and 5 bases at J, leaving 7 bases unmatched. Germline assignment: CDR1 SGHRS and CDR2 YFSETQ. CDR3 length equals 13 residues. The CDR3 reads CATSTGGRYGYTF. Here the CDR3 DNA reads TGCGCCACCTCGACAGGGGGCCGGTATGGCTACACCTTC.